The rows below give T cell receptor beta chains drawn from one sample of a study of T cell responses to AZD1222 COVID-19 vaccine. Profiled with immunoSEQ multiplex PCR; TCRdb holds only in-frame clones, not every one. Of about 120,000 clones in the sample, around 92% are singletons; the top ten hold under 3.5%. Sample: peripheral blood, taken on day 0 of AZD1222 vaccination. The receptors shown here come from an adult in good health. CDR3s include the opening cysteine and the closing phenylalanine or tryptophan. The order of the fields is J gene, D gene, V gene, CDR3 DNA, CDR3 protein. A D gene is named only where the DNA matches it firmly.

j_call: TRBJ2-5; d_call: TRBD2; v_call: TRBV6-4; cdr3_nt: TGTGCCAGCAGTAAGGGACTAGCGGGGGGACAAGAGACCCAGTACTTC; cdr3_aa: CASSKGLAGGQETQYF
j_call: TRBJ2-1; d_call: TRBD2; v_call: TRBV28; cdr3_nt: TGTGCCAGCAGTTTGTCGGGGGGTTTTCACAATGAGCAGTTCTTC; cdr3_aa: CASSLSGGFHNEQFF
j_call: TRBJ2-3; d_call: .; v_call: TRBV12-3/TRBV12-4; cdr3_nt: TGTGCCAGCAGTTTAGAGAATACGCAGTATTTT; cdr3_aa: CASSLENTQYF
j_call: TRBJ2-3; d_call: .; v_call: TRBV7-9; cdr3_nt: TGTGCCAGCAGCTCGCACAGGGGCACAGATACGCAGTATTTT; cdr3_aa: CASSSHRGTDTQYF
j_call: TRBJ2-1; d_call: TRBD2; v_call: TRBV7-9; cdr3_nt: TGTGCCAGCAGCTCTGGACTAGCATCATGGATGGATGAGCAGTTCTTC; cdr3_aa: CASSSGLASWMDEQFF
j_call: TRBJ1-5; d_call: .; v_call: TRBV18; cdr3_nt: TGTGCCAGCTCACCCGGGACTGCTCAGCCCCAGCATTTT; cdr3_aa: CASSPGTAQPQHF
j_call: TRBJ2-7; d_call: .; v_call: TRBV12-3/TRBV12-4; cdr3_nt: TGTGCCAGCGGGACCTACGAGCAGTACTTC; cdr3_aa: CASGTYEQYF
j_call: TRBJ2-1; d_call: TRBD2; v_call: TRBV9; cdr3_nt: TGTGCCAGCAGCGTACGGCGGGGGGACAATGAGCAGTTCTTC; cdr3_aa: CASSVRRGDNEQFF
j_call: TRBJ2-3; d_call: .; v_call: TRBV18; cdr3_nt: TGTGCCAGCTCACCAACGGGGACTAGCACAGATACGCAGTATTTT; cdr3_aa: CASSPTGTSTDTQYF
j_call: TRBJ2-3; d_call: TRBD2; v_call: TRBV2; cdr3_nt: TGTGCCAGCAGTGAACCCGTGATGCCACTAGCGGGAACTCGTTGGACAGATACGCAGTATTTT; cdr3_aa: CASSEPVMPLAGTRWTDTQYF
j_call: TRBJ2-2; d_call: .; v_call: TRBV12-5; cdr3_nt: TGTGCTAGTGGTTTGGTAGGGGGGACAGCGAACACCGGGGAGCTGTTTTTT; cdr3_aa: CASGLVGGTANTGELFF